A selection of T cell receptor beta chains follows, all from one sample in a study of long-term antiretroviral therapy in people with HIV. Sequenced by immunoSEQ multiplex PCR; TCRdb stores in-frame clones only, minus some. The table has tens of thousands of clones, roughly 90% seen once. Sequenced material: unsorted PBMCs, taken 1.2 years after starting antiretroviral therapy. The receptor source for this set is a woman in her forties or fifties with HIV. CDR3s include the opening cysteine and the closing phenylalanine or tryptophan. A D gene is named only where the DNA matches it firmly. Part of the rows lack a size; the others show once, few, many or a class for expanded clones.

D gene,J gene,V gene,clone size,CDR3 DNA,CDR3 protein
TRBD1,TRBJ1-4,TRBV19,-,TGTGCCAGTAGTAAACAGGGGGCGCGAGAAAAACTGTTTTTT,CASSKQGAREKLFF
TRBD1,TRBJ2-3,TRBV5-6,few,TGTGCCAGCAGCTCCCAAGCCGGGACAGGGTTCGCAGATACGCAGTATTTT,CASSSQAGTGFADTQYF
-,TRBJ1-1,TRBV11-3,-,TGTGCCAGCAGCTTAGGGGCGAACACTGAAGCTTTCTTT,CASSLGANTEAFF
-,TRBJ1-1,TRBV2,-,TGTGCCAGCAGTTTAGGGGGTGGGATGGCTGAAGCTTTCTTT,CASSLGGGMAEAFF
-,TRBJ1-1,TRBV7-8,-,TGTGCCAGCAGCTTATTTGCTTTAACAATCATGAACACTGAAGCTTTCTTT,CASSLFALTIMNTEAFF
TRBD1,TRBJ1-5,TRBV2,-,TGTGCCAGCAGTGCGCGGACAGGTTATAGCAATCAGCCCCAGCATTTT,CASSARTGYSNQPQHF
-,TRBJ1-1,TRBV2,-,TGTGCCAGCCAGTTAGGACAACAGACTGAAGCTTTCTTT,CASQLGQQTEAFF
TRBD1,TRBJ2-7,TRBV19,-,TGTGCCAGTAGTATGAGCAGGGGGCTTTACGAGCAGTACTTC,CASSMSRGLYEQYF
-,TRBJ2-2,TRBV9,-,TGTGCCAGCAGTGTAGGTGGGAACACCGGGGAGCTGTTTTTT,CASSVGGNTGELFF
TRBD1,TRBJ1-2,TRBV4-1,-,TGCGCCAGCAGCCAAGACGCAGGGGGCAATGGCTACACCTTC,CASSQDAGGNGYTF
TRBD1,TRBJ1-4,TRBV15,-,TGTGCCACCAGCCCGGGACAGGGGTGGATTGGGGGTAATGAAAAACTGTTTTTT,CATSPGQGWIGGNEKLFF
TRBD2,TRBJ2-5,TRBV7-2,-,TGTGCCAGCAGCGCGGGGGGCGAGACCCAGTACTTC,CASSAGGETQYF
-,TRBJ2-6,TRBV25-1,-,TGTGCCAGCAGTGACAGGGGGGGATCTGGGGCCAACGTCCTGACTTTC,CASSDRGGSGANVLTF
-,TRBJ1-5,TRBV30,-,TGTGCCTGGAGTGGGACAAATAGCAATCAGCCCCAGCATTTT,CAWSGTNSNQPQHF
TRBD1,TRBJ2-2,TRBV5-1,-,TGCGCCAGCAGCAGGGACAGGGGGATGGTCACCGGGGAGCTGTTTTTT,CASSRDRGMVTGELFF
-,TRBJ1-2,TRBV6-5,once,TGTGCCAGCAGCCCTAGCTCGGACGGCTACACCTTC,CASSPSSDGYTF
-,TRBJ2-2,TRBV9,-,TGTGCCAGCAGCGGCCCGGGACAAAGAAACACCGGGGAGCTGTTTTTT,CASSGPGQRNTGELFF
-,TRBJ1-1,TRBV7-8,once,TGTGCCAGCTCCGGACAGATAGACACTGAAGCTTTCTTT,CASSGQIDTEAFF
-,TRBJ2-3,TRBV7-2,-,TGTGCCAGCAGCCTAAGGTCTACGCCAGATACGCAGTATTTT,CASSLRSTPDTQYF
-,TRBJ1-2,TRBV19,-,TGTGCCAGTAGTGACCCAGCAGGTCGGCATGGCTACACCTTC,CASSDPAGRHGYTF
-,TRBJ2-5,TRBV6-6,-,TGTGCCAGCAGGTTGGCGCAGGGTCTCCAAGAGACCCAGTACTTC,CASRLAQGLQETQYF